This TCR beta chain was sequenced in a study of post-analysis software for immune sequencing data. TCR beta libraries were prepared from cDNA with unique molecular identifiers. TCRdb reprocessed the PCR reads via MiXCR and lists one record per CDR3 protein. The sample includes about 540,000 distinct CDR3 sequences, around 34% of them seen just once. This clonotype was counted a few times. The antigen is undetermined. Overall study results and limits: Four to six TRBV segments were significantly more frequent in patients than in controls. TRBV5-6, TRBV5-1 and TRBV20-1 were among these segments.

The CDR3 runs to 15 residues. Germline-derived CDR1 and CDR2 are SGHVS and FQNEAQ. V gave up 6 bases and J gave up 4 bases, with 17 bases separating them. The source is a girl younger than 18 with multiple sclerosis. The chain carries TRBV7-8 and TRBJ2-3, with D perhaps matching TRBD2 (6 bases). Sequencing used blood. Here the CDR3 DNA reads TGTGCCAGCAGTAAATCGGGGGTTCAATCAGATACGCAGTATTTT. It yields the protein CASSKSGVQSDTQYF.